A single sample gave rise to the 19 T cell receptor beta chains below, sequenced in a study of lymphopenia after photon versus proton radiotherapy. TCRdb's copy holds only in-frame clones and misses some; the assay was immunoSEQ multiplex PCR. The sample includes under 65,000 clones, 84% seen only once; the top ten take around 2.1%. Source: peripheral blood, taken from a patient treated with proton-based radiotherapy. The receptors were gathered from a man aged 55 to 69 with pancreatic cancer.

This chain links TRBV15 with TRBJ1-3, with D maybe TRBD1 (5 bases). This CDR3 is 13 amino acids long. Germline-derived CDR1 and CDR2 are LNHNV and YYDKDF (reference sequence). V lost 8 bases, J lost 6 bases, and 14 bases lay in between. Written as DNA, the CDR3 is TGTGCCACCCATTCTGGGGACGCAAACACCATATATTTT. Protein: CATHSGDANTIYF.

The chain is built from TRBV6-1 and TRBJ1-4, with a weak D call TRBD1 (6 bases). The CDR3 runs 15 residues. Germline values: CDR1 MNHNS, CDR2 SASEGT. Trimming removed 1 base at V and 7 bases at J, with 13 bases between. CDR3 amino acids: CASSEDRGAGEKLFF. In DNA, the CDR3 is TGTGCCAGCAGTGAAGATAGGGGGGCGGGTGAAAAACTGTTTTTT.

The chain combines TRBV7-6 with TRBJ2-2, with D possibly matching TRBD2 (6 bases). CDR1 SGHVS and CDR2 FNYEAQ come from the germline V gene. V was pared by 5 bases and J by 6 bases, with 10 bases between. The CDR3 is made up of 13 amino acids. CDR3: CASSRDSAGELFF. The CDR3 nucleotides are TGTGCCAGCAGCCGGGACTCGGCCGGGGAGCTGTTTTTT.

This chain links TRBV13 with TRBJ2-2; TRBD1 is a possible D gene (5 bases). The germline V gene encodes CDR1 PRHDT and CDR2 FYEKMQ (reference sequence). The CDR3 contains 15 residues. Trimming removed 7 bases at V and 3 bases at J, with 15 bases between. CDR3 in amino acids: CASTALGQDTGELFF. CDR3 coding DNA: TGTGCCAGCACAGCCTTGGGGCAAGACACCGGGGAGCTGTTTTTT.

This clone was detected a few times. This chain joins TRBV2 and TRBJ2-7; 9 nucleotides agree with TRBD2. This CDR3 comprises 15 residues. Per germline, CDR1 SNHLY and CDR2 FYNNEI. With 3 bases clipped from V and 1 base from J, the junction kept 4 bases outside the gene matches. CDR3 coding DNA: TGTGCCAGCAGTGATATAGCGGGAGCTTCCTACGAGCAGTACTTC. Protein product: CASSDIAGASYEQYF. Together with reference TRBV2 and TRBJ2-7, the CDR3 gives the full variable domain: EPEVTQTPSHQVTQMGQEVILRCVPISNHLYFYWYRQILGQKVEFLVSFYNNEISEKSEIFDDQFSVERPDGSNFTLKIRSTKLEDSAMYFCASSDIAGASYEQYFGPGTRLTVT.

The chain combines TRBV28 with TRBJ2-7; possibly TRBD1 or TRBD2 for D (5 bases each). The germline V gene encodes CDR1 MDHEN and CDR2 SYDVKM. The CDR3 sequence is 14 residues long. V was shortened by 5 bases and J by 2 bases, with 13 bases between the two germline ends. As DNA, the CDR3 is TGTGCCAGCAGTATCGGGACCTTACCCTACGAGCAGTACTTC. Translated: CASSIGTLPYEQYF.

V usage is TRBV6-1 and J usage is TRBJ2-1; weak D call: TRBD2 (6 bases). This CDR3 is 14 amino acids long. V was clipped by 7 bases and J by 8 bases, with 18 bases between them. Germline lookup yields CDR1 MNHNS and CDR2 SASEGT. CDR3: CASINGGGVYEQFF. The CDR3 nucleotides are TGTGCCAGCATCAACGGAGGAGGGGTATATGAGCAGTTCTTC.

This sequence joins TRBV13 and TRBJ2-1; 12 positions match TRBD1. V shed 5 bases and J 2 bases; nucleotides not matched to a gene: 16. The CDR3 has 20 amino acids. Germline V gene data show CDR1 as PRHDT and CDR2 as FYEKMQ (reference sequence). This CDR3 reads CASSPYLRDRGRATYNEQFF. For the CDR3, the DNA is TGTGCCAGCAGCCCCTACCTCCGGGACAGGGGGCGAGCGACCTACAATGAGCAGTTCTTC.

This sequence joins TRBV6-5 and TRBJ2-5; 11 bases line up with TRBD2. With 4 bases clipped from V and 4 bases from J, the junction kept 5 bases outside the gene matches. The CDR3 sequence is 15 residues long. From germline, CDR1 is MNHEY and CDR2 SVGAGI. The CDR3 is CASSSGLAGSETQYF. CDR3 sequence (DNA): TGTGCCAGCAGTTCTGGACTAGCGGGTTCAGAGACCCAGTACTTC.

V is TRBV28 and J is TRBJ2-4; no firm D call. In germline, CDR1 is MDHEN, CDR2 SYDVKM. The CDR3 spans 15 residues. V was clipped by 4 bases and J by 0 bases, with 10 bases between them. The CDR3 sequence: CASSYGDKAKNIQYF. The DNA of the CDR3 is TGTGCCAGCAGTTACGGTGATAAAGCCAAAAACATTCAGTACTTC.

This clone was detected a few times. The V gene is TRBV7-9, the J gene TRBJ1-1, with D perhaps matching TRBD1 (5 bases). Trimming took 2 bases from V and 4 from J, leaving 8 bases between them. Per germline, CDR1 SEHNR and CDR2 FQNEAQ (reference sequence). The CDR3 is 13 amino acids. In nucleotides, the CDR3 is TGTGCCAGCAGCTTATCAGGGAGCACTGAAGCTTTCTTT. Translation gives CASSLSGSTEAFF. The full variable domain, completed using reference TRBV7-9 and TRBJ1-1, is DTGVSQNPRHKITKRGQNVTFRCDPISEHNRLYWYRQTLGQGPEFLTYFQNEAQLEKSRLLSDRFSAERPKGSFSTLEIQRTEQGDSAMYLCASSLSGSTEAFFGQGTRLTVV.

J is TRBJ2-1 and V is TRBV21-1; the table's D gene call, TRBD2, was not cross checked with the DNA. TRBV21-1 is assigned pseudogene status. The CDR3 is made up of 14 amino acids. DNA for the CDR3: TGTGCCAGCGTGGAGGCCCGCTCCTACAATGAGCAGTTCTTC. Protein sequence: CASVEARSYNEQFF.

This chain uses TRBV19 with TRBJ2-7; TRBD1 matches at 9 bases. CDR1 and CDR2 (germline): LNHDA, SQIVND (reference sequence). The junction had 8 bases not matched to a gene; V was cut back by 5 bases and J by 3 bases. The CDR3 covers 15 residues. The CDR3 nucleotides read TGTGCCAGTAGTCGGGCGGGACAGGGCTTCTACGAGCAGTACTTC. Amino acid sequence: CASSRAGQGFYEQYF.

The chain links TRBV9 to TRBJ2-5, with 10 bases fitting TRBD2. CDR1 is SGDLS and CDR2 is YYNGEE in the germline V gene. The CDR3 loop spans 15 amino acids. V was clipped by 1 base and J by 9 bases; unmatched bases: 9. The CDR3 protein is CASSVTAGGPGAQYF. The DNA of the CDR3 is TGTGCCAGCAGCGTAACAGCGGGAGGGCCCGGGGCCCAGTACTTC.

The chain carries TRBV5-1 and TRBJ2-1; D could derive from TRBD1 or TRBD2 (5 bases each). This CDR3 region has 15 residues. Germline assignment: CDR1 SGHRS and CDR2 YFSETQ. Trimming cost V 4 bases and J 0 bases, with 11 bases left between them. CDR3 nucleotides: TGCGCCAGCAGCCCGGGGACGGTCTCCTACAATGAGCAGTTCTTC. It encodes CASSPGTVSYNEQFF.

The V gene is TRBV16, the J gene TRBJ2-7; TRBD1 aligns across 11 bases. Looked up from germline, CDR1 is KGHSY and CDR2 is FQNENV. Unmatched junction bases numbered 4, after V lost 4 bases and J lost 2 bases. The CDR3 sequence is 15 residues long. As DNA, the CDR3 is TGTGCCAGCAGCCGACCGGGACAGGGGGCCTACGAGCAGTACTTC. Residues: CASSRPGQGAYEQYF.

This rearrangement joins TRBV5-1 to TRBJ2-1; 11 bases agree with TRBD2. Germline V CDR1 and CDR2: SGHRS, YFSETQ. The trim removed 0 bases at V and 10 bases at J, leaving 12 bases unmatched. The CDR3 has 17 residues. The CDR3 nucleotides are TGCGCCAGCAGCTTGGTATCGGGACTAGCGGCTACGGGCGAGCAGTTCTTC. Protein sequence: CASSLVSGLAATGEQFF.

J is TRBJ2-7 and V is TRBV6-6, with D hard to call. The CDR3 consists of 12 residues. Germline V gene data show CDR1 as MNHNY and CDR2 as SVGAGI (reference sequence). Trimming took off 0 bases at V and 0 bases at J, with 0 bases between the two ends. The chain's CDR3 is CASSYSSYEQYF. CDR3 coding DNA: TGTGCCAGCAGTTACTCCTCCTACGAGCAGTACTTC.

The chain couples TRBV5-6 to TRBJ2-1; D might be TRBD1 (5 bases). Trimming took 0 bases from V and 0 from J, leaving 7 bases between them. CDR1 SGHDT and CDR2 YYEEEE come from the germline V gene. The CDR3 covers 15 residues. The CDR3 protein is CASSLGDSSYNEQFF. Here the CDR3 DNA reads TGTGCCAGCAGCTTGGGCGACAGCTCCTACAATGAGCAGTTCTTC.